The TCR beta chain described here comes from a study of cytomegalovirus exposure and HLA in healthy donors. Findings and caveats of the study: Apart from CMV serostatus, no immune exposure information was available. Per published accounts, TCR beta sequences correctly predicted the HLA-A and HLA-B alleles of most subjects. By HLA locus, TCR association rates varied in a later analysis, with DRB1 showing the most and HLA-C the fewest.

This clone was seen a single time. The antigen remains undetermined. V was clipped by 0 bases and J by 1 base, with 12 bases between them. The CDR3 runs to 16 residues. Per germline, CDR1 SGHNT and CDR2 YYREEE (reference sequence). The PCR used 60 Vbeta and 13 Jbeta primers. Assay used: immunoSEQ multiplex PCR; TCRdb lists only in-frame clones, some missing. The table records fewer than 120,000 clones, approximately 86% of them present only once. Sequencing input: PBMCs. The V gene is TRBV5-4, the J gene TRBJ2-3; D may be TRBD1 (5 bases). This receptor was obtained from a man aged 35 to 55 in good health and CMV-seronegative. The CDR3 bases are TGTGCCAGCAGCTTGGGTGGGGTAGGGGGCACAGATACGCAGTATTTT. Its protein is CASSLGGVGGTDTQYF.